Listed here are 4 T cell receptor beta chains from one sample, sequenced in a study of T cells in localized non-small cell lung cancer (dated by TCRdb to 2020 to 2021). Library creation used the immunoSEQ multiplex PCR assay. TCRdb retrieved this table from immuneACCESS and kept in-frame rearrangements only. Not all clones are present; in checked studies, unresolved V genes account for under half, and no reason is known for the remainder. The sample has over 30,000 clones on record, about 87% of them singletons. The top ten hold 2.5% to 3.5% of the sample. The sequencing here drew on peripheral blood, taken before any cancer treatment. Receptor source: a woman aged 35 to 70 with stage I lung adenocarcinoma.

The J gene is TRBJ1-2, the V gene TRBV15, with TRBD1 matching 10 bases. The CDR3 contains 17 residues. Losses at the gene ends were 6 bases for V and 3 bases for J; bases not matched to a gene: 13. Per germline, CDR1 LNHNV and CDR2 YYDKDF (reference sequence). CDR3 region: CATSSKNPGTGDYGYTF. CDR3 bases: TGTGCCACCAGTTCAAAAAACCCCGGGACAGGGGACTATGGCTACACCTTC.

The V gene is TRBV11-2, the J gene TRBJ2-2; the D is unclear. V lost 4 bases and J lost 8, with 11 bases in between. The V gene's germline CDR1 is SGHAT and CDR2 FQNNGV. This CDR3 comprises 13 residues. The CDR3 here is CASSSSSAGELFF. Written as DNA, the CDR3 is TGTGCCAGCAGCTCCAGTTCGGCGGGGGAGCTGTTTTTT.

V is TRBV11-2 and J is TRBJ2-1, with D tentatively TRBD2 (5 bases). The CDR3 is 13 amino acids. Trimming shortened V by 3 bases and J by 5 bases, and 8 bases separated the two germline ends. Per the germline V gene, CDR1 is SGHAT and CDR2 is FQNNGV. The CDR3 sequence: CASSFVGDNEQFF. The CDR3 nucleotides are TGTGCCAGCAGCTTTGTGGGAGACAATGAGCAGTTCTTC.

V usage is TRBV18 and J usage is TRBJ2-2; maybe TRBD1 (6 bases). Looked up from germline, CDR1 is KGHSH and CDR2 is LQKENI. CDR3 size: 17 residues. Between the trimmed V and J ends, which lost 2 bases and 0 bases, there was a span of 13 bases. This CDR3 is CASSPGAQGSNTGELFF. CDR3 bases: TGTGCCAGCTCACCAGGGGCACAGGGTTCGAACACCGGGGAGCTGTTTTTT. Looking up the rest from reference TRBV18 and TRBJ2-2 gives the full variable domain: NAGVMQNPRHLVRRRGQEARLRCSPMKGHSHVYWYRQLPEEGLKFMVYLQKENIIDESGMPKERFSAEFPKEGPSILRIQQVVRGDSAAYFCASSPGAQGSNTGELFFGEGSRLTVL.